The TCR beta chain under discussion was sequenced for a study of identical twins. Whole-study findings and limits: Zero-insertion findings could be partly confounded by invariant cells (MAIT and iNKT cells). Excess low generation probability was seen in twin-shared out-of-frame alpha sequences.

TCRdb re-derived calls from the 5' RACE reads in MiXCR, one entry per CDR3 protein. This sample yields more than 600,000 distinct CDR3 sequences, of which 15% to 20% are seen a single time; about an eighth belongs to the top ten. The V end lost 3 bases, the J end lost 7 bases, and 10 bases lay between the germline ends. CDR3 length equals 13 residues. Germline V gene data show CDR1 as SGHDT and CDR2 as YYEEEE. This clonotype has only a few counts. Its antigen is unknown. These sequences were also reported in another study, on T cells expressing NK-cell markers. In that study: In roughly six donors, dominant CD3+CD56+NKG2C+ clonotypes ranked among the top 10 CD8+ clonotypes. Expanded clones of NKG2C+ T cells had an unclear HCMV specificity.

The sequenced material came from PBMCs. The receptor's source is a woman aged 18-29 years in good health. The V gene is TRBV5-6, the J gene TRBJ2-2; TRBD1 is a possible D gene (5 bases). CDR3 nucleotides: TGTGCCAGCAGCTCAGGGATCGGCGGGGAGCTGTTTTTT. Encoded protein: CASSSGIGGELFF.